This TCR beta chain was captured in a study of Ad26.COV2.S vaccination and SARS-CoV-2 variants. About the study: Intramuscular Ad26.COV2.S doses were given once or twice, 56 days apart.

Some clones are missing from TCRdb's copy, which holds only in-frame ones; the method was immunoSEQ multiplex PCR. This table has 300,000 to 400,000 clones, almost 90% appearing once. Study results and limitations: Placebo recipients showed lower spike-specific TCR breadth than vaccinees.

Treatment defined: 15 to 20 received Ad26.COV2.S at low or high dose, single or two shots; about 5 received placebo; per-sample allocation not given. Samples were taken on day 63 after the first vaccine or placebo injection. Points on this clone: Its target is not known.

The sample consisted of peripheral blood, taken in a trial of Ad26.COV2.S vaccine versus placebo. The TCR comes from a person aged 18-65 years who received the Ad26.COV2.S COVID-19 vaccine or a placebo.

This chain's CDR3 is CAWSSPGQVLLPQHF. The CDR3 DNA is TGTGCCTGGAGTTCTCCGGGACAGGTCTTGTTGCCCCAGCATTTT. V and J are TRBV30 and TRBJ1-5; 8 positions match TRBD1. J was trimmed by 9 bases and V by 2 bases; bases with no gene match: 12. Germline CDR1 and CDR2: GTSNPN and SVGIG (reference sequence). This CDR3 has 15 residues. The full variable domain, rest sourced from reference TRBV30 and TRBJ1-5, is SQTIHQWPATLVQPVGSPLSLECTVEGTSNPNLYWYRQAAGRGLQLLFYSVGIGQISSEVPQNLSASRPQDRQFILSSKKLLLSDSGFYLCAWSSPGQVLLPQHFGDGTRLSIL.